This is a list of T cell receptor beta chains from one sample in a study of cytomegalovirus exposure and HLA in healthy donors. The table came from immunoSEQ multiplex PCR; TCRdb's copy has only in-frame clones and leaves some out. Of some 110,000 clones in the sample, 78% were seen once. The sequencing sample was made of PBMCs. These receptors were collected from a man aged 30 to 39 in good health and CMV-seronegative. CDR3s include the opening cysteine and the closing phenylalanine or tryptophan. D genes are given only for firm matches. Only some rows state a clone size, as once, few, many or a class for expanded clones.

TRBJ2-3 | . | . | TRBV9 | CASSLLAQSPDTQYF | TGTGCCAGCAGTCTTCTAGCGCAGTCCCCAGATACGCAGTATTTT
TRBJ2-2 | few | TRBD1 | TRBV29-1 | CSVLRDSNTGELFF | TGCAGCGTTCTTCGGGACAGTAACACCGGGGAGCTGTTTTTT
TRBJ2-1 | . | TRBD2 | TRBV10-1 | CASSLAGGTQFF | TGCGCCAGCAGTTTAGCGGGGGGTACGCAGTTCTTC
TRBJ1-4 | . | . | TRBV4-1 | CASSLAGEKLFF | TGCGCCAGCAGCCTCGCCGGTGAAAAACTGTTTTTT
TRBJ1-1 | . | . | TRBV7-8 | CASSLGGGNTEAFF | TGTGCCAGCAGCTTAGGGGGCGGGAACACTGAAGCTTTCTTT
TRBJ2-5 | once | TRBD2 | TRBV7-8 | CASSSVLAGVETQYF | TGTGCCAGCAGCTCAGTACTAGCGGGAGTTGAGACCCAGTACTTC
TRBJ2-7 | . | . | TRBV7-8 | CASSQSGSEQYF | TGTGCCAGCAGCCAATCGGGGTCCGAGCAGTACTTC
TRBJ1-5 | . | . | TRBV5-1 | CASSLGQSDQPQHF | TGCGCCAGCAGCTTGGGACAGTCGGATCAGCCCCAGCATTTT
TRBJ2-7 | . | . | TRBV10-3 | CAISGGRGGGYEQYF | TGTGCCATCAGTGGAGGTAGGGGGGGTGGATACGAGCAGTACTTC
TRBJ1-1 | . | TRBD1 | TRBV6-4 | CASSEQGEGTEAFF | TGTGCCAGCAGTGAACAGGGGGAGGGCACTGAAGCTTTCTTT
TRBJ1-6 | once | . | TRBV9 | CASSVDGGLKSPLHF | TGTGCCAGCAGCGTAGATGGCGGGCTGAAATCACCCCTCCACTTT
TRBJ2-7 | . | . | TRBV6-5 | CASSYSWGVRSDEQYF | TGTGCCAGCAGTTACTCCTGGGGGGTAAGATCCGACGAGCAGTACTTC
TRBJ2-2 | . | TRBD1 | TRBV6-4 | CASSPIMQTGRNGELFF | TGTGCCAGCAGCCCCATTATGCAGACAGGGCGGAACGGGGAGCTGTTTTTT
TRBJ2-3 | once | . | TRBV18 | CASSPQGLPTDTQYF | TGTGCCAGCTCACCCCAGGGATTGCCCACAGATACGCAGTATTTT
TRBJ2-7 | few | . | TRBV18 | CASSATENEQYF | TGTGCCAGCTCAGCGACGGAGAACGAGCAGTACTTC
TRBJ2-2 | . | TRBD1 | TRBV10-1 | CASSARQGSAGELFF | TGCGCCAGCAGTGCTCGACAGGGGTCTGCCGGGGAGCTGTTTTTT
TRBJ2-6 | . | . | TRBV11-2 | CASSTRQGRDSGANVLTF | TGTGCCAGCAGCACCCGCCAGGGCCGAGACTCTGGGGCCAACGTCCTGACTTTC
TRBJ1-5 | . | . | TRBV5-5 | CASSFTTGNNQPQHF | TGTGCCAGCAGCTTTACCACAGGGAATAATCAGCCCCAGCATTTT
TRBJ1-4 | few | TRBD1 | TRBV4-1 | CASSQGQGREKLFF | TGCGCCAGCAGCCAGGGACAGGGAAGGGAAAAACTGTTTTTT
TRBJ2-2 | . | . | TRBV7-7 | CASSLTGTPGISELFF | TGTGCTAGCAGCTTAACCGGGACACCCGGGATCTCTGAGCTGTTTTTT
TRBJ2-7 | once | TRBD2 | TRBV5-4 | CASSLGLAGVSEQYF | TGTGCCAGCAGCTTGGGACTAGCGGGAGTCAGCGAGCAGTACTTC
TRBJ2-7 | . | . | TRBV20-1 | CSVAPAYEQYF | TGCAGTGTCGCCCCGGCCTACGAGCAGTACTTC